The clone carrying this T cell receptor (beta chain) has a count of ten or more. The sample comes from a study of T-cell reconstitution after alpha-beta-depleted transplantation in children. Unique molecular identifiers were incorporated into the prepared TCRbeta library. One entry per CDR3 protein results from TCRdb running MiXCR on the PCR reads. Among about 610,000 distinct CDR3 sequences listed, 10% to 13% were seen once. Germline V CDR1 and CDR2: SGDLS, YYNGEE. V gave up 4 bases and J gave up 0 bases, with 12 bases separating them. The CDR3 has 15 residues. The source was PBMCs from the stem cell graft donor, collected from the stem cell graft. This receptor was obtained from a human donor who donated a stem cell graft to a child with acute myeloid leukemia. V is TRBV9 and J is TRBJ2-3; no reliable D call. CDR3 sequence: CASSPHGPSTDTQYF. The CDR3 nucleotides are TGTGCCAGCAGCCCTCATGGCCCTAGCACAGATACGCAGTATTTT.